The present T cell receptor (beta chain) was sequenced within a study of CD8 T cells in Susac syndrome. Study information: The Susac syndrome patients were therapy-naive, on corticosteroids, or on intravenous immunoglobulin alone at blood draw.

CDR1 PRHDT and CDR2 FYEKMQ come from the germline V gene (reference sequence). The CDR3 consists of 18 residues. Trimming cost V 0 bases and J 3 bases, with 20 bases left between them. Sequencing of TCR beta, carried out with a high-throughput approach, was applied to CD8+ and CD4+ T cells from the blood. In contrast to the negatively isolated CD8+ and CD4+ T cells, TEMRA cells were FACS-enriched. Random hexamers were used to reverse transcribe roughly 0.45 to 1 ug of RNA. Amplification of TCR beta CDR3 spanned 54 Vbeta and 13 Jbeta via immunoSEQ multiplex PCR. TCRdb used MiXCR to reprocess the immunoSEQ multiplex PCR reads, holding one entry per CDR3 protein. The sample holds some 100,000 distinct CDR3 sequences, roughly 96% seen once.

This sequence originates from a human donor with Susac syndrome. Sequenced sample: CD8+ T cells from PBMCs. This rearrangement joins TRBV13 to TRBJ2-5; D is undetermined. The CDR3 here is CASSLGLGNPKTKETQYF. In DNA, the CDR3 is TGTGCCAGCAGCTTAGGCCTAGGAAACCCGAAAACCAAAGAGACCCAGTACTTC.